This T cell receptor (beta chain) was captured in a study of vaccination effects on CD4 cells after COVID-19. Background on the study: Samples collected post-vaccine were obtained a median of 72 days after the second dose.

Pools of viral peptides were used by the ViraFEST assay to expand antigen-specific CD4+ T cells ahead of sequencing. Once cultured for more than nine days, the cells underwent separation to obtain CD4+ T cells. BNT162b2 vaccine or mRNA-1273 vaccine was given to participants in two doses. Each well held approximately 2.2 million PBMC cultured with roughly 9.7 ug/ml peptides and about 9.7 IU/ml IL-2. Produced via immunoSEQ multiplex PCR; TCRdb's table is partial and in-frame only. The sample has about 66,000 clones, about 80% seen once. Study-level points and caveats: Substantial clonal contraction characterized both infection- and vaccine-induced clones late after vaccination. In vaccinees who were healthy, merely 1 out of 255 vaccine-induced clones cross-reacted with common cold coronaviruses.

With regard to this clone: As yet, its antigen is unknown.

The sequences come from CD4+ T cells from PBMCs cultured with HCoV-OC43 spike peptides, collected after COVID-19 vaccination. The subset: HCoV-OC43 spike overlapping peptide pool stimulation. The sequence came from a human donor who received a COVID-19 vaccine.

This CDR3 is CASSLQVGNEQFF. DNA of the CDR3: TGTGCCAGCAGTTTACAGGTGGGGAATGAGCAGTTCTTC. V gene TRBV12-3 or TRBV12-4 combines with J gene TRBJ2-1; no firm D call. V was cut by 2 bases and J by 7 bases, with 9 bases left in between. The length of the CDR3 is 13 residues.